This T cell receptor beta chain was retrieved from a study of blood T cell repertoires in COVID-19. CDR1 is ENHRY and CDR2 is SYGVKD in the germline V gene. CDR3 size: 12 residues. J lost 7 bases, V lost 6 bases, and 5 bases had no gene match. Libraries were prepared by immunoSEQ multiplex PCR; TCRdb keeps only in-frame clonotypes and omits some of them. The sample shows hundreds of thousands of clones, roughly 86% of them seen only once. This TCR derives from a woman aged 50 to 65 who had recovered from COVID-19. The chain has TRBV10-3 and TRBJ1-1; 7 bases map to TRBD1. The sequencing input was PBMCs or T cells enriched from blood (not recorded which). The CDR3 region is CAIRGQDDEAFF. For the CDR3, the DNA is TGTGCCATCAGAGGACAGGACGATGAAGCTTTCTTT.